Following are 20 T cell receptor beta chains from one sample sequenced in a study of T cell responses to AZD1222 COVID-19 vaccine. TCRdb's copy holds only in-frame clones and misses some; the assay was immunoSEQ multiplex PCR. Found here are some 120,000 clones, about 88% of them singletons; the top ten hold approximately 19%. Specimen: peripheral blood, collected on day 0 of MenACWY control vaccination. The receptors were sampled from an adult in good health.

The rearrangement links TRBV6-6 to TRBJ2-7; D possibly uses TRBD1 or TRBD2 (5 bases each). Trimming stripped 2 bases from V and 7 bases from J, with 18 bases between. CDR1 MNHNY and CDR2 SVGAGI come from the germline V gene (reference sequence). The CDR3 sequence is 15 residues long. The CDR3 bases are TGTGCCAGCAGTTACCCCGGGGCTTTAAGGAGGGAGCAGTACTTC. Amino acids: CASSYPGALRREQYF.

The rearrangement uses TRBV4-1 and TRBJ2-7, with TRBD2 matching 10 bases. The CDR3 contains 18 residues. The V gene end was trimmed by 1 base and the J gene end by 8 bases; junction bases not matched to a gene: 17. CDR1 MGHRA and CDR2 YSYEKL come from the germline V gene. The CDR3 DNA reads TGCGCCAGCAGCCAAGGTGTAGGAAGCGGGAGGGCCTGGAGTCAGCAGTACTTC. Its translation: CASSQGVGSGRAWSQQYF.

This chain connects TRBV9 to TRBJ2-7, with 7 bases that match TRBD1. Germline V lookup: CDR1 SGDLS, CDR2 YYNGEE. Losses at the gene ends were 4 bases for V and 3 bases for J; bases not matched to a gene: 10. The CDR3 contains 15 residues. The CDR3 spells CASSPQTGMIYEQYF. In DNA form, the CDR3 reads TGTGCCAGCAGCCCTCAGACAGGGATGATCTACGAGCAGTACTTC.

The table lists this clone with a count of one. CDR3 sequence: CSVEGTLRADNTDTQYF. DNA of the CDR3: TGCAGCGTTGAAGGGACCCTTAGAGCGGACAACACAGATACGCAGTATTTT. The chain carries TRBV29-1 and TRBJ2-3; tentatively, D is TRBD1 or TRBD2 (5 bases each). Germline V gene lookup returns CDR1 SQVTM and CDR2 ANQGSEA. The CDR3 is 17 amino acids. Trimming removed 1 base at V and 2 bases at J, with 19 bases between.

V gene TRBV10-3 combines with J gene TRBJ2-5; 8 bases line up with TRBD2. The J segment lost 5 bases and the V segment lost 8 bases, leaving 4 bases of the junction unmatched. CDR3 length: 12 amino acids. Looked up from germline, CDR1 is ENHRY and CDR2 is SYGVKD. The CDR3 DNA is TGTGCCATCGGGGGACTAGTTGAGACCCAGTACTTC. Translation gives CAIGGLVETQYF.

The rearrangement joins TRBV4-1 to TRBJ2-1, with 12 bases matching TRBD2. CDR1 and CDR2 from the germline V gene are MGHRA and YSYEKL. Germline trimming cut 4 bases from V and 5 bases from J; bases unmatched to any gene: 9. The CDR3 extends over 17 amino acids. In nucleotides, the CDR3 is TGCGCCAGCAGCCTGAACCCCGGGACTAGCGGGCACAATGAGCAGTTCTTC. It is translated as CASSLNPGTSGHNEQFF.

The J gene is TRBJ1-6, the V gene TRBV19; D is unresolved. Trimming stripped 1 base from V and 7 bases from J, with 8 bases between. This CDR3 spans 14 amino acids. Germline V gene data show CDR1 as LNHDA and CDR2 as SQIVND (reference sequence). The CDR3 DNA follows: TGTGCCAGTAGTATAGCCGGGCTAAATTCACCCCTCCACTTT. It encodes CASSIAGLNSPLHF.

This sequence joins TRBV6-1 and TRBJ1-1; perhaps TRBD1 as D (5 bases). Trimming took 7 bases from V and 1 from J, leaving 10 bases between them. Germline V lookup: CDR1 MNHNS, CDR2 SASEGT. The CDR3 contains 13 residues. CDR3 nucleotide sequence: TGTGCCAGCAAGGCAGGGACGAACACTGAAGCTTTCTTT. Residues: CASKAGTNTEAFF.

This clone appeared a single time. The genes are TRBV3-1 (or the pseudogene TRBV3-2) and TRBJ2-5, with 9 bases aligning to TRBD1. The CDR3 sequence is 14 residues long. Per germline, CDR1 LGHDT and CDR2 YNNKEL (reference sequence). V shed 4 bases, J shed 5 bases, and the junction held 5 bases outside the gene matches. The CDR3 sequence: CASSPYRGRETQYF. CDR3 coding DNA: TGTGCCAGCAGCCCTTACAGGGGGCGGGAGACCCAGTACTTC.

The chain recombines TRBV28 with TRBJ1-5; D is perhaps TRBD1 (6 bases). The CDR3 has 14 amino acids. The V and J ends lost 3 bases and 7 bases respectively, with 13 bases between them. Germline values: CDR1 MDHEN, CDR2 SYDVKM. The CDR3 spells CASSFRGGGQPQHF. The CDR3 DNA reads TGTGCCAGCAGTTTTAGGGGGGGAGGCCAGCCCCAGCATTTT.

The sample holds a few counts of this clone. DNA for the CDR3: TGTGCCAGCAGCGAACTCCGAGGACTAGCCACGCAGTATTTT. Its translation: CASSELRGLATQYF. The gene calls are TRBV2 and TRBJ2-3; 8 nucleotides agree with TRBD2. Per the germline V gene, CDR1 is SNHLY and CDR2 is FYNNEI. Trimming at V came to 6 bases and at J to 9 bases, leaving 11 bases not matched to a gene. There are 14 residues in the CDR3.

The chain couples TRBV5-1 to TRBJ2-7; D remains ambiguous. The germline V gene encodes CDR1 SGHRS and CDR2 YFSETQ. This CDR3 region has 14 residues. Trimming cost V 4 bases and J 5 bases, with 16 bases left between them. In DNA, the CDR3 is TGCGCCAGCAGCCCCGGCGGAAGGCCAGACGAGCAGTACTTC. Amino acids: CASSPGGRPDEQYF. Looking up the rest from reference TRBV5-1 and TRBJ2-7 gives the full variable domain: KAGVTQTPRYLIKTRGQQVTLSCSPISGHRSVSWYQQTPGQGLQFLFEYFSETQRNKGNFPGRFSGRQFSNSRSEMNVSTLELGDSALYLCASSPGGRPDEQYFGPGTRLTVT.

Ten or more counts support this clone. V is TRBV18 and J is TRBJ2-1; 7 nucleotides match TRBD1. Germline V gene sequence: CDR1 KGHSH, CDR2 LQKENI. J lost 4 bases, V lost 3 bases, and 3 bases had no gene match. CDR3 length: 14 residues. CDR3 protein: CASSPGTVYNEQFF. Here the CDR3 DNA reads TGTGCCAGCTCACCGGGGACAGTTTACAATGAGCAGTTCTTC.

The CDR3 region is CASIPSALGGYGYTF. CDR3 nucleotides: TGTGCCAGTATCCCTTCGGCGTTGGGCGGCTATGGCTACACCTTC. V is TRBV19 and J is TRBJ1-2, with D hard to call. CDR3 size: 15 residues. Germline CDR1 LNHDA, CDR2 SQIVND (reference sequence). Deletions cut 7 bases from V and 4 bases from J, with 19 bases between.

The chain carries TRBV6-6 and TRBJ1-2; no clear D. The V end lost 0 bases, the J end lost 8 bases, and 7 bases lay between the germline ends. The CDR3 consists of 12 residues. From germline, CDR1 is MNHNY and CDR2 SVGAGI (reference sequence). The CDR3, as DNA: TGTGCCAGCAGTTACTCTACTCAAGGCTACACCTTC. As protein: CASSYSTQGYTF.

This sequence joins TRBV28 and TRBJ2-1; D ambiguous. This CDR3 region has 16 residues. Germline loops: CDR1 MDHEN, CDR2 SYDVKM. V lost 4 bases and J 0 bases, leaving 13 bases between the germline ends. CDR3 sequence reads: CASSSEWRLSYNEQFF. DNA for the CDR3: TGTGCCAGCAGTTCTGAATGGCGGCTCTCCTACAATGAGCAGTTCTTC.

The chain uses TRBV5-6 and TRBJ2-3, with 8 nucleotides matching TRBD2. The CDR3 runs to 15 residues. The trim removed 2 bases at V and 7 bases at J, leaving 9 bases unmatched. Germline V gives CDR1 SGHDT, CDR2 YYEEEE. This CDR3 reads CASSLAPTSANTQYF. The CDR3 nucleotides are TGTGCCAGCAGCTTAGCTCCGACTAGCGCGAATACGCAGTATTTT. Full variable domain (missing parts from reference TRBV5-6 and TRBJ2-3): DAGVTQSPTHLIKTRGQQVTLRCSPKSGHDTVSWYQQALGQGPQFIFQYYEEEERQRGNFPDRFSGHQFPNYSSELNVNALLLGDSALYLCASSLAPTSANTQYFGPGTRLTVL.

Only one count was recorded for this clone. V is TRBV9 and J is TRBJ1-2; no definite D call. Trimming left V 3 bases short and J 10 bases short, with 10 bases between. CDR3 length: 11 residues. Germline CDR1 is SGDLS and CDR2 is YYNGEE. Here the CDR3 DNA reads TGTGCCAGCAGCGCGGACTGGGTCTACACCTTC. Amino acid sequence: CASSADWVYTF.

The genes are TRBV5-4 and TRBJ2-4, with D perhaps matching TRBD1 or TRBD2 (5 bases each). The CDR3 extends over 13 amino acids. From germline, CDR1 is SGHNT and CDR2 YYREEE (reference sequence). V dropped 0 bases and J dropped 5 bases, with 6 bases sitting between them. The CDR3 DNA reads as TGTGCCAGCAGCTTGGGAGGGGAAAACATTCAGTACTTC. Its translation: CASSLGGENIQYF.

This clone has a handful of counts. V usage is TRBV7-9 and J usage is TRBJ2-2; 10 bases are shared with TRBD2. V dropped 2 bases and J dropped 4; count of bases not matched to a gene: 10. This CDR3 contains 18 residues. Looked up from germline, CDR1 is SEHNR and CDR2 is FQNEAQ (reference sequence). The CDR3 reads CASSLNAASGRRTGELFF. DNA of the CDR3: TGTGCCAGCAGCTTAAATGCAGCTAGCGGGAGACGCACCGGGGAGCTGTTTTTT.